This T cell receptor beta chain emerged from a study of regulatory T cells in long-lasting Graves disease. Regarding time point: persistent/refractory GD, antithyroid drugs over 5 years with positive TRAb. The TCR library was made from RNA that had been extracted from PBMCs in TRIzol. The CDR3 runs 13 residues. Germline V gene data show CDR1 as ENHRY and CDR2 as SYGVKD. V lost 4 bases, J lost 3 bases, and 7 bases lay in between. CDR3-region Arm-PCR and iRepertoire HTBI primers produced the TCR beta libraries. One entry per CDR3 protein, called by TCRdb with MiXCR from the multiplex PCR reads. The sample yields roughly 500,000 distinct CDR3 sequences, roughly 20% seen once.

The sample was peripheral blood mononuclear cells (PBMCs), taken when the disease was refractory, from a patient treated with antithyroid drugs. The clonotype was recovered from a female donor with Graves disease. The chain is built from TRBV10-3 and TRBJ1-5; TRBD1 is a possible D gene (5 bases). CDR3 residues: CAISGQHNQPQHF. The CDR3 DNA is TGTGCCATCAGTGGACAGCACAATCAGCCCCAGCATTTT.